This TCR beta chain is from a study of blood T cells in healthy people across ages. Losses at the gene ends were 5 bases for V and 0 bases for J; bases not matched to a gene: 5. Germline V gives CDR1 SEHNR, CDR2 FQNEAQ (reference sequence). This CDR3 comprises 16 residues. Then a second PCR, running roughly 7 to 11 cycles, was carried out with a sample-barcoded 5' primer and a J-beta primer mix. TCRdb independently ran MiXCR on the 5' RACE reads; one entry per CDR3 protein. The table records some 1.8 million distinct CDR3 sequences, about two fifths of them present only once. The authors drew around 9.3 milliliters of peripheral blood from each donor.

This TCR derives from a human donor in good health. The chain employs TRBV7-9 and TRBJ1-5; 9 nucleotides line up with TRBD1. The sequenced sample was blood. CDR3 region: CASSPQTGGSNQPQHF. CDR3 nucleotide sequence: TGTGCCAGCAGCCCTCAGACAGGGGGTAGCAATCAGCCCCAGCATTTT.